The present TCR beta chain was sequenced within a study of vaccination effects on CD4 cells after COVID-19. Study at large: Two doses of either BNT162b2 or mRNA-1273 were given to each participant.

With regard to this clone: Its antigen is not identified.

The data were produced by immunoSEQ multiplex PCR, yet TCRdb's version contains in-frame clones alone and is incomplete. The sample comprises about 38,000 clones, roughly 70% of which are singletons, and approximately 22% rests with the top ten. Sequencing followed a ViraFEST assay step that expanded antigen-specific CD4+ T cells with viral peptide pools. Once cultured for roughly 10 days, the cells underwent separation to obtain CD4+ T cells. The study found no prior SARS-CoV-2 infection in the vaccine recipients, who tested negative for nucleocapsid antibodies. Study results and caveats: In healthy vaccinees, only 1 of 255 vaccine-induced clones cross-reacted with common cold coronaviruses. Vaccine- and infection-induced clones showed marked clonal contraction late following vaccination.

In germline, CDR1 is MNHEY, CDR2 SVGAGI. CDR3 length: 13 residues. V lost 6 bases to trimming and J lost 2 bases, with 10 bases between them. V is TRBV6-5 and J is TRBJ1-2; D gene unclear. The source was CD4+ T cells from PBMCs cultured with SARS-CoV-2 spike peptides, collected before COVID-19 vaccination. This sequence was found in a human donor who received a COVID-19 vaccine. Here the CDR3 reads CASRATENYGYTF. The CDR3 coding sequence is TGTGCCAGCAGGGCGACGGAAAACTATGGCTACACCTTC.